Each of the 17 T cell receptor beta chains below was sequenced from the same sample in a study of OX40 agonist ivuxolimab in advanced cancers. This table comes from immunoSEQ multiplex PCR, and its TCRdb copy is limited to in-frame clones, with some not included. The repertoire holds under 100,000 clones, almost 90% seen once, with more than 0.15% in the top ten. The material sequenced was CD4+ or CD8+ T cells sorted from blood, taken in a trial of the OX40 agonist ivuxolimab. The receptors were gathered from an adult with an advanced solid tumor such as melanoma, head and neck, liver or kidney cancer.

V gene TRBV7-2 combines with J gene TRBJ1-2; D gene ambiguous. The V end was cut by 1 base, the J end by 6 bases, with 9 bases between. The CDR3 totals 13 residues. CDR1 and CDR2 from the germline V gene are SGHTA and FQGNSA. CDR3 sequence: CASSLGRADGYTF. CDR3 coding DNA: TGTGCCAGCAGCTTAGGACGGGCCGATGGCTACACCTTC.

The chain combines TRBV4-1 with TRBJ1-5, with TRBD1 as a possible D gene (5 bases). CDR3 size: 19 residues. V was shortened by 0 bases and J by 5 bases, with 23 bases between the two germline ends. Looked up from germline, CDR1 is MGHRA and CDR2 is YSYEKL. In DNA form, the CDR3 reads TGCGCCAGCAGCCAAGAAGCAGTCGCCGGGGGAAGGAGGGATCAGCCCCAGCATTTT. It specifies CASSQEAVAGGRRDQPQHF.

The chain employs TRBV28 and TRBJ1-2; D ambiguous. V lost 10 bases, J lost 3 bases, and 9 bases lay in between. The CDR3 has 11 residues. Germline CDR1 MDHEN, CDR2 SYDVKM. The CDR3 here is CANGDDYGYTF. The CDR3 DNA reads as TGTGCCAACGGGGATGACTATGGCTACACCTTC.

The V gene is TRBV25-1, the J gene TRBJ2-7; 9 positions match TRBD1. There are 15 residues in the CDR3. Germline assignment: CDR1 MGHDK and CDR2 SYGVNS. The V segment lost 7 bases and the J segment 3 bases; nucleotides outside the gene matches: 10. CDR3 in DNA: TGTGCCAGCATTAAGAGTGGGACAGGGATCTACGAGCAGTACTTC. Amino acid sequence: CASIKSGTGIYEQYF.

This clone has just a few counts. V and J are TRBV2 and TRBJ1-1; maybe TRBD1 (5 bases). Germline-derived CDR1 and CDR2 are SNHLY and FYNNEI. V was cut by 4 bases and J by 3 bases, with 6 bases left in between. The CDR3 is 12 residues long. The CDR3 loop reads CASSGTYTEAFF. In nucleotides, the CDR3 is TGTGCCAGCAGTGGGACATACACTGAAGCTTTCTTT. Supplemented by reference TRBV2 and TRBJ1-1, the full variable domain reads EPEVTQTPSHQVTQMGQEVILRCVPISNHLYFYWYRQILGQKVEFLVSFYNNEISEKSEIFDDQFSVERPDGSNFTLKIRSTKLEDSAMYFCASSGTYTEAFFGQGTRLTVV.

The chain has TRBV5-5 and TRBJ2-7, with TRBD1 matching over 8 bases. Germline V gene sequence: CDR1 SGHKS, CDR2 YYEKEE (reference sequence). V trimming: 4 bases; J trimming: 6 bases; junction bases outside the gene matches: 12. The CDR3 is made up of 15 amino acids. CDR3 amino acids: CASSGGTGPAGEQYF. The CDR3 DNA sequence: TGTGCCAGCAGCGGGGGGACAGGACCGGCGGGCGAGCAGTACTTC.

This chain links TRBV2 with TRBJ1-4; TRBD1 agrees at 8 bases. The CDR3 length is 17 residues. Germline values: CDR1 SNHLY, CDR2 FYNNEI. Trimming cost V 8 bases and J 5 bases; bases outside gene matches: 16. CDR3: CASSRTGTSLANEKLFF. In DNA form, the CDR3 reads TGTGCCAGCTCCCGGACAGGGACATCGTTGGCAAATGAAAAACTGTTTTTT. Full variable domain (remainder filled in from reference TRBV2 and TRBJ1-4): EPEVTQTPSHQVTQMGQEVILRCVPISNHLYFYWYRQILGQKVEFLVSFYNNEISEKSEIFDDQFSVERPDGSNFTLKIRSTKLEDSAMYFCASSRTGTSLANEKLFFGSGTQLSVL.

This rearrangement joins TRBV27 to TRBJ2-2; D perhaps matches TRBD1 (6 bases). With 10 bases removed from V and 3 bases from J, the gap between germline ends came to 15 bases. CDR3 length: 14 amino acids. The germline V gene has CDR1 MNHEY and CDR2 SMNVEV (reference sequence). CDR3 region: CATGRGPYTGELFF. In DNA form, the CDR3 reads TGTGCCACGGGCAGGGGCCCGTACACCGGGGAGCTGTTTTTT.

The CDR3 nucleotides are TGTGCCAGCAGTTCAAGAGGGTACGAGCAGTACTTC. It is translated as CASSSRGYEQYF. The chain combines TRBV27 with TRBJ2-7, with a tentative D call TRBD2 (5 bases). V dropped 4 bases and J dropped 4 bases, with 8 bases sitting between them. CDR3 size: 12 residues. Germline lookup yields CDR1 MNHEY and CDR2 SMNVEV (reference sequence).

The V call is TRBV6-6, the J call TRBJ2-3, with TRBD1 matching over 10 bases. The CDR3 runs to 15 residues. The junction had 10 bases not matched to a gene; V was cut back by 7 bases and J by 6 bases. Germline-derived CDR1 and CDR2 are MNHNY and SVGAGI (reference sequence). CDR3 amino acids: CASTETGGASDTQYF. The CDR3 DNA reads as TGTGCCAGCACGGAGACAGGGGGCGCCTCCGATACGCAGTATTTT.

CDR3 sequence (DNA): TGTGCCAGCAGCAAAGCGGGAGTATTTTACGAGCAGTACTTC. It yields the protein CASSKAGVFYEQYF. The V gene is TRBV14, the J gene TRBJ2-7, with 8 bases fitting TRBD2. The V segment lost 5 bases and the J segment 4 bases; nucleotides outside the gene matches: 7. CDR3 length: 14 amino acids. CDR1 is SGHDN and CDR2 is FVKESK in the germline V gene.

This chain joins TRBV27 and TRBJ2-7, with D possibly matching TRBD1 (5 bases). The CDR3 is made up of 14 amino acids. Germline V gene sequence: CDR1 MNHEY, CDR2 SMNVEV (reference sequence). V lost 3 bases and J lost 0, with 9 bases in between. Written as DNA, the CDR3 is TGTGCCAGCAGTTTGTTAGGGGTCTCCTACGAGCAGTACTTC. Translation gives CASSLLGVSYEQYF.

V gene TRBV19 combines with J gene TRBJ2-2; D possibly corresponds to TRBD1 (6 bases). Deletions cut 6 bases from V and 5 bases from J, with 13 bases between. This CDR3 region has 14 residues. Per germline, CDR1 LNHDA and CDR2 SQIVND (reference sequence). The CDR3 protein is CASSYAGTTGELFF. In nucleotides, the CDR3 is TGTGCCAGTAGCTATGCCGGGACAACCGGGGAGCTGTTTTTT. Full variable domain (rest looked up from reference TRBV19 and TRBJ2-2): DGGITQSPKYLFRKEGQNVTLSCEQNLNHDAMYWYRQDPGQGLRLIYYSQIVNDFQKGDIAEGYSVSREKKESFPLTVTSAQKNPTAFYLCASSYAGTTGELFFGEGSRLTVL.

The CDR3 sequence is CASSPGADTQYF. Written as DNA, the CDR3 is TGTGCCAGTAGCCCAGGGGCAGATACGCAGTATTTT. The chain uses TRBV19 and TRBJ2-3, with a tentative D call TRBD1 (6 bases). CDR1 and CDR2 from the germline V gene are LNHDA and SQIVND (reference sequence). This CDR3 has 12 residues. Trimming stripped 6 bases from V and 4 bases from J, with 8 bases between.

J is TRBJ2-7 and V is TRBV19, with 7 bases fitting TRBD2. The germline gives CDR1 LNHDA, CDR2 SQIVND (reference sequence). The length of the CDR3 is 15 residues. V trimming: 3 bases; J trimming: 2 bases; junction bases outside the gene matches: 7. The CDR3 loop reads CASSISRGSPYEQYF. The DNA of the CDR3 is TGTGCCAGTAGTATCTCTCGCGGGAGCCCCTACGAGCAGTACTTC.

This sequence joins TRBV27 and TRBJ2-2; D is unresolved. Germline CDR1 reads MNHEY; CDR2 reads SMNVEV (reference sequence). The CDR3 totals 12 residues. Between the trimmed V and J ends, which lost 4 bases and 3 bases, there was a span of 3 bases. Here the CDR3 reads CASSSYTGELFF. CDR3 nucleotide sequence: TGTGCCAGCAGTTCCTACACCGGGGAGCTGTTTTTT.

The chain carries TRBV6-1 and TRBJ1-5, with D hard to call. Trimming removed 4 bases from V and 2 bases from J, with 15 bases in between. CDR3 length: 16 residues. CDR1 and CDR2 from the germline V gene are MNHNS and SASEGT. This CDR3 is CASSGLGFSGNQPQHF. CDR3 nucleotide sequence: TGTGCCAGCAGTGGTTTGGGGTTTTCTGGCAATCAGCCCCAGCATTTT.